This T cell receptor beta chain was identified in a study of cytomegalovirus exposure and HLA in healthy donors. Study-wide background: A prior study identified just under 120 million unique TCR beta sequences from 150 million to 200 million T cells. An early data release held tens of millions of unique TCRs from HLA-typed donors. Overall study findings and caveats: In the analysis, some V segments, TRBV6-2 and TRBV6-3 included, were excluded as indistinguishable.

This clone was recorded only once. The antigen remains unidentified. This CDR3 spans 14 amino acids. Looked up from germline, CDR1 is SGHRS and CDR2 is YFSETQ. V lost 4 bases and J 2 bases, leaving 12 bases between the germline ends. The PCR was carried out with 60 Vbeta primers and 13 Jbeta primers. Libraries were prepared by immunoSEQ multiplex PCR; TCRdb keeps only in-frame clonotypes and omits some of them. This table holds about 180,000 clones, 77% found once. The specimen was PBMCs. The chain uses TRBV5-1 and TRBJ2-5; tentatively, D is TRBD1 (6 bases). This sequence was found in a man aged 18 to 35 in good health and CMV-seronegative. The CDR3: CASSPHRVQETQYF. The CDR3 coding sequence is TGCGCCAGCAGCCCCCACAGGGTACAAGAGACCCAGTACTTC.